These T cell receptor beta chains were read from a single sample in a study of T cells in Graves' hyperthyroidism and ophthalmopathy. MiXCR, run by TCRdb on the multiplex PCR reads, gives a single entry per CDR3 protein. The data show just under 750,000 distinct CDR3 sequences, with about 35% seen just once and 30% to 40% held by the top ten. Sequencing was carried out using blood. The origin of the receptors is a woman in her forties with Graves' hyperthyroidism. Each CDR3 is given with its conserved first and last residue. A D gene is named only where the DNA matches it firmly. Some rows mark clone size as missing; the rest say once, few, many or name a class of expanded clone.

CASSGPGLRPDTEAFF TGTGCCAGCAGTGGACCGGGCCTAAGACCGGACACTGAAGCTTTCTTT TRBV2 . . TRBJ1-1
CASSLSAEGTVLGQYF TGTGCCAGCAGTTTATCGGCCGAAGGGACCGTGTTGGGGCAGTACTTC TRBV7-8 . few TRBJ2-7
CASSGTGVGEQFF TGCGCCAGCAGTGGGACAGGGGTAGGTGAGCAGTTCTTC TRBV10-1 TRBD1 . TRBJ2-1
CASSSLQRYEQYF TGTGCCAGCAGCTCGCTTCAGAGGTACGAGCAGTACTTC TRBV7-9 . . TRBJ2-7
CSVEMGGNQPQHF TGCAGCGTTGAAATGGGGGGCAATCAGCCCCAGCATTTT TRBV29-1 . few TRBJ1-5
CASNVGQGLGSHEKLFF TGTGCCAGTAACGTCGGACAGGGTCTTGGGTCGCATGAAAAACTGTTTTTT TRBV19 TRBD1 . TRBJ1-4
CASSPDHLQETQYF TGTGCCAGCAGCCCGGACCATCTGCAAGAGACCCAGTACTTC TRBV12-3/TRBV12-4 . . TRBJ2-5
CSARTGHGELFF TGCAGTGCTAGGACTGGGCACGGGGAGCTGTTTTTT TRBV20-1 . . TRBJ2-2
CASSITGDGEAFF TGTGCCAGTAGTATAACGGGGGACGGTGAAGCTTTCTTT TRBV19 . many TRBJ1-1
CASSPEHTNTEAFF TGTGCCAGTAGTCCCGAACACACGAACACTGAAGCTTTCTTT TRBV19 . . TRBJ1-1
CASSLVAGNNSPLHF TGTGCCAGCAGCTTGGTGGCAGGGAATAATTCACCCCTCCACTTT TRBV5-5 . . TRBJ1-6
CASSLAETLNYEQYF TGCGCCAGCAGCTTGGCCGAGACTCTAAACTACGAGCAGTACTTC TRBV5-1 . . TRBJ2-7
CASSGDTGGAEAFF TGTGCCAGCAGTGGGGACACTGGAGGCGCTGAAGCTTTCTTT TRBV12-3/TRBV12-4 . . TRBJ1-1
CATSSVRDSHYQPQHF TGTGCCACCAGCAGCGTGCGGGACAGCCACTATCAGCCCCAGCATTTT TRBV15 TRBD1 . TRBJ1-5
CASSYRPSFSYEQYF TGTGCCAGCAGTTACCGCCCTAGCTTTTCCTACGAGCAGTACTTC TRBV10-3 . few TRBJ2-7
CASSPNPSHTEAFF TGTGCCAGCAGTCCGAACCCTTCCCACACTGAAGCTTTCTTT TRBV10-3 . . TRBJ1-1
CATSDSKGSPGEQYF TGTGCCACCAGTGATTCAAAGGGAAGTCCGGGCGAGCAGTACTTC TRBV24-1 . many TRBJ2-7
CAITNGQAF TGTGCCATCACCAACGGACAGGCTTTC TRBV10-3 TRBD1 . TRBJ2-6
CASSRILPERGRESGNTIYF TGCGCCAGCAGCCGCATCTTGCCGGAGCGAGGGAGGGAATCTGGAAACACCATATATTTT TRBV4-1 . . TRBJ1-3
CASTRTALNQPQHF TGTGCCAGTACCCGGACAGCCCTCAATCAGCCCCAGCATTTT TRBV19 . few TRBJ1-5
CASSLPGAEAFF TGTGCCAGCAGCTTACCGGGGGCTGAAGCTTTCTTT TRBV7-9 . many TRBJ1-1
CASHTTNEKLFF TGTGCCAGCCACACAACTAATGAAAAACTGTTTTTT TRBV28 . . TRBJ1-4